This TCR beta chain was obtained from a study of regulatory T cells in long-lasting Graves disease. Stated time point: persistent/refractory GD, antithyroid drugs over 5 years with positive TRAb. With RNA extracted from PBMCs as input, the TCR library was made. Doctors identified Graves' disease using the American Thyroid Association guidelines. Study-level results: Persistent Graves' patients had lower TCR diversity than newly diagnosed ones.

This clonotype appeared a few times. As yet, its antigen is unknown. Library construction for TCR beta used iRepertoire HTBI primers and Arm-PCR of CDR3 regions. TCRdb fed the multiplex PCR reads into MiXCR, producing one record per CDR3 protein. The data show some 430,000 distinct CDR3 sequences, roughly 21% seen once. The sample consisted of peripheral blood mononuclear cells (PBMCs), taken when the disease was refractory, from a patient treated with antithyroid drugs. The sequence came from a female donor with Graves disease.

The CDR3, as DNA: TGTGCCAGCAGCTTATTAAGCGCGAACACCGGGGAGCTGTTTTTT. Translated: CASSLLSANTGELFF. The rearrangement uses TRBV11-2 and TRBJ2-2; D is undetermined. CDR1 and CDR2 (germline): SGHAT, FQNNGV. CDR3 size: 15 residues. The germline V and J ends were trimmed by 2 bases and 0 bases, with 7 bases remaining between them.